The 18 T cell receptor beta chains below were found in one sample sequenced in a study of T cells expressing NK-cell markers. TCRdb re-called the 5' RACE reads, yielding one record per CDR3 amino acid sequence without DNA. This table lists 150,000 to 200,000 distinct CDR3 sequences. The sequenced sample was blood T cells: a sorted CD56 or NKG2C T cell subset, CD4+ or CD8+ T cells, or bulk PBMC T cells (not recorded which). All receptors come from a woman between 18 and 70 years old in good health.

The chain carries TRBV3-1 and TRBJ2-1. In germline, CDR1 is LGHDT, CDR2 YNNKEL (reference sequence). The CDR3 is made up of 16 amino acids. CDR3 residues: CASSQDPHPIGNEQFF.

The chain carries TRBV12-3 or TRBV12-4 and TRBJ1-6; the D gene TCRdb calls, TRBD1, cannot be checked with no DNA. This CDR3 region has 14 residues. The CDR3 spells CASSSRTDNSPLHF.

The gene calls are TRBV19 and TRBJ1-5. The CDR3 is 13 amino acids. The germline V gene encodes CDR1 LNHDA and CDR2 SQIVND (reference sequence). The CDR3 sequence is CASSIEENQPQHF.

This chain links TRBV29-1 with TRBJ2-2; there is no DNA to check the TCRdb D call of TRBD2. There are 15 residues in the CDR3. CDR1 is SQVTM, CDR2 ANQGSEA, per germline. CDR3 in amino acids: CSVVRGTSGTGELFF.

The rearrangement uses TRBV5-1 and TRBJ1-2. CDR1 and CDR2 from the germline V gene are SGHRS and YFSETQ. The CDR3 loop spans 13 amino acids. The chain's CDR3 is CASTSGAAYGYTF.

CDR3 protein: CSVGPGQGHYEQYF. The V call is TRBV29-1, the J call TRBJ2-7; TCRdb picks TRBD1, but there is no DNA to check that call. CDR1 and CDR2 (germline): SQVTM, ANQGSEA. The CDR3 spans 14 residues.

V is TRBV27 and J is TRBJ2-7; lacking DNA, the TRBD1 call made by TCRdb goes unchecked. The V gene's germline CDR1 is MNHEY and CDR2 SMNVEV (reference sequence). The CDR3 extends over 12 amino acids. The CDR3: CASRTPGGEQYF.

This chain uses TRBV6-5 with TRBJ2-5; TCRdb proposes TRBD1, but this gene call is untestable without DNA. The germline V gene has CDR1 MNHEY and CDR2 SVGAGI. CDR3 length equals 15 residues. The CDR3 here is CASSYSQGALETQYF.

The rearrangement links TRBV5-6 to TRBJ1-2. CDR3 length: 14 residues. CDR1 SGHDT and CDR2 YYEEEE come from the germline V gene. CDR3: CASSPVVMVWGYTF.

This CDR3 reads CASSQDQWEGNYGYTF. The genes are TRBV4-2 and TRBJ1-2. There are 16 residues in the CDR3. CDR1 is LGHNA, CDR2 YNFKEQ, per germline.

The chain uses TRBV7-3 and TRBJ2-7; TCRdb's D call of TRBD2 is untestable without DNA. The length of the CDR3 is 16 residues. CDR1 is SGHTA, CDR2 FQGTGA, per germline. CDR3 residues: CASSPLGLAGYYEQYF. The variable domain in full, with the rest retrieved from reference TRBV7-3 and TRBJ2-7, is GAGVSQTPSNKVTEKGKYVELRCDPISGHTALYWYRQSLGQGPEFLIYFQGTGAADDSGLPNDRFFAVRPEGSVSTLKIQRTERGDSAVYLCASSPLGLAGYYEQYFGPGTRLTVT.

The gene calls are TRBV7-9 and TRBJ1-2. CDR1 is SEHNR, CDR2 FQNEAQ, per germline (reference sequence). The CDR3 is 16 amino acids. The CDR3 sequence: CASSLEGRHLLYGYTF.

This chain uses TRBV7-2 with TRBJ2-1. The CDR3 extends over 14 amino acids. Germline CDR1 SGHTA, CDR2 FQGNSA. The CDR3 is CASSTSGVYNEQFF.

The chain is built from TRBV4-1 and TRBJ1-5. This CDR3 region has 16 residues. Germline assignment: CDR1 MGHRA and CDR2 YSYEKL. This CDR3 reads CASSQDGASNNQPQHF.

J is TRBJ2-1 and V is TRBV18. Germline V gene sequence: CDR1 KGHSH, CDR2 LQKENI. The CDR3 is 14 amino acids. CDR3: CASSRAGEDNEQFF. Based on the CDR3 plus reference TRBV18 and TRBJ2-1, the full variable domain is NAGVMQNPRHLVRRRGQEARLRCSPMKGHSHVYWYRQLPEEGLKFMVYLQKENIIDESGMPKERFSAEFPKEGPSILRIQQVVRGDSAAYFCASSRAGEDNEQFFGPGTRLTVL.

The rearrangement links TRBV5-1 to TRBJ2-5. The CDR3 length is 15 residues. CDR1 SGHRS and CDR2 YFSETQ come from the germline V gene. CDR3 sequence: CASSWGRLTQETQYF.

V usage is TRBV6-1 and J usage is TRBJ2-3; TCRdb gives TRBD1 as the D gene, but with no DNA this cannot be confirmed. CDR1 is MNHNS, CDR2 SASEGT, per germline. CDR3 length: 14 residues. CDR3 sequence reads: CASSPGLATDTQYF.

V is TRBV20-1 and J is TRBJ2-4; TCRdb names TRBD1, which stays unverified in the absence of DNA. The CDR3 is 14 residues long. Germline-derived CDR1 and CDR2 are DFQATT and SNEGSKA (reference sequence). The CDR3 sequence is CSARSGTGVNIQYF.